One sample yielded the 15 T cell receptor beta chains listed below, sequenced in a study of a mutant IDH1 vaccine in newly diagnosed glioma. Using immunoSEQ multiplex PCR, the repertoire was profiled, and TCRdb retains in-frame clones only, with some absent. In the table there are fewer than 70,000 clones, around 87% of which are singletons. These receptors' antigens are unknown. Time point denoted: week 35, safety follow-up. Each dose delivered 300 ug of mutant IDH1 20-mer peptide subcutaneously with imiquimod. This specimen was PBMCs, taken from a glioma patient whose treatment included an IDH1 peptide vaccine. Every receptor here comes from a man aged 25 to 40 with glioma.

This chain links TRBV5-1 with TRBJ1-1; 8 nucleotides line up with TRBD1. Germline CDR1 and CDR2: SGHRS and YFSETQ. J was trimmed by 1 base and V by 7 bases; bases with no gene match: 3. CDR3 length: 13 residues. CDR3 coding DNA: TGCGCCAGCCAGGGGACAGGGAACACTGAAGCTTTCTTT. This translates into CASQGTGNTEAFF.

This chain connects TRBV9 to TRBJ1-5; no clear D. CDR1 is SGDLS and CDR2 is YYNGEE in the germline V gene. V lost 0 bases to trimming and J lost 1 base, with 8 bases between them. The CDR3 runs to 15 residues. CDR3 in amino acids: CASSVGGRSNQPQHF. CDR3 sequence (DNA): TGTGCCAGCAGCGTAGGAGGCAGAAGCAATCAGCCCCAGCATTTT.

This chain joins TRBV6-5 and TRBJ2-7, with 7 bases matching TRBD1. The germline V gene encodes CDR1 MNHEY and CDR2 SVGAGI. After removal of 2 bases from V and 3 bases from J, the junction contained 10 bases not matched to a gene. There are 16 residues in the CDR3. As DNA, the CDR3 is TGTGCCAGCAGTTACACCATCGACAGGGTCGACTACGAGCAGTACTTC. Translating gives CASSYTIDRVDYEQYF.

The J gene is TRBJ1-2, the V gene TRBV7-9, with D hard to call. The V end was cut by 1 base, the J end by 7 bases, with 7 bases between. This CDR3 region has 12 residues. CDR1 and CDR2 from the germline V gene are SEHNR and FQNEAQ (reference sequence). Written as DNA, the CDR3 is TGTGCCAGCAGCTTAGAAATCCGTGGCTACACCTTC. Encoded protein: CASSLEIRGYTF.

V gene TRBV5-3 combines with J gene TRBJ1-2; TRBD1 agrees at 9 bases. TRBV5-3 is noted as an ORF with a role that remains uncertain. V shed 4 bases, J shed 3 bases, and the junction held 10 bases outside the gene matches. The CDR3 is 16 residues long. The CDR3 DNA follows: TGTGCCAGAAGCCTCCGGGACAGGGAACACCACTATGGCTACACCTTC. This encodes CARSLRDREHHYGYTF.

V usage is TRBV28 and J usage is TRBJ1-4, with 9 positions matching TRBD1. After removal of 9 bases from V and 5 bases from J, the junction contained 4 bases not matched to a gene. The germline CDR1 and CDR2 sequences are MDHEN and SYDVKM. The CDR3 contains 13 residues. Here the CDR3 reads CASGTGSNEKLFF. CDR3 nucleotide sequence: TGTGCCAGTGGGACAGGGTCGAATGAAAAACTGTTTTTT.

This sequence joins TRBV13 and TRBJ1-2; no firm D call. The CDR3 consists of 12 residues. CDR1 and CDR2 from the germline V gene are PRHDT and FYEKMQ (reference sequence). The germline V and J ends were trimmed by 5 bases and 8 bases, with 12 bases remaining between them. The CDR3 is CASSLGRRGYTF. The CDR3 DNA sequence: TGTGCCAGCAGCCTGGGCCGGAGGGGCTACACCTTC.

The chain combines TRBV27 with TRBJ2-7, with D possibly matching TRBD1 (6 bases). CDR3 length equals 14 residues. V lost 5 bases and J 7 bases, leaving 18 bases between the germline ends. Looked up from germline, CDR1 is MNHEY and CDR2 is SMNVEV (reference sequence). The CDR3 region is CASSPDAGVREQYF. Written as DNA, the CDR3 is TGTGCCAGCAGTCCGGACGCAGGGGTTCGGGAGCAGTACTTC.

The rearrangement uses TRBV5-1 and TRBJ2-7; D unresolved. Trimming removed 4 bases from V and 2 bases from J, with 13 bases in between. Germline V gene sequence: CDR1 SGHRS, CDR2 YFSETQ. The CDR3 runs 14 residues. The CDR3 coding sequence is TGCGCCAGCAGCGCTGAGGAGTCCCCCTACGAGCAGTACTTC. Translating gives CASSAEESPYEQYF.

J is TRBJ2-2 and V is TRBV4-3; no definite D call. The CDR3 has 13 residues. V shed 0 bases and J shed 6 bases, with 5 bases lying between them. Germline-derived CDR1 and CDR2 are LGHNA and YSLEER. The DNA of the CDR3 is TGCGCCAGCAGCCAAGATAGGGCCGGGGAGCTGTTTTTT. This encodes CASSQDRAGELFF.

The CDR3 loop is CASSPFASGGNTGELFF. The CDR3 DNA is TGTGCCAGCTCACCGTTCGCTAGCGGGGGGAACACCGGGGAGCTGTTTTTT. This chain uses TRBV18 with TRBJ2-2; 10 bases are shared with TRBD2. The CDR3 extends over 17 amino acids. J was trimmed by 1 base and V by 3 bases; bases with no gene match: 5. The germline gives CDR1 KGHSH, CDR2 LQKENI.

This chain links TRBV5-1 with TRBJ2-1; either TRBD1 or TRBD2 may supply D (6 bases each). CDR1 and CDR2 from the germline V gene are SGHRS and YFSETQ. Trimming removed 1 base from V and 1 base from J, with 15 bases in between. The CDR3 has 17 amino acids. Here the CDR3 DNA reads TGCGCCAGCAGCTTGCTGGGGGGCCTTGGATCCTACAATGAGCAGTTCTTC. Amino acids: CASSLLGGLGSYNEQFF. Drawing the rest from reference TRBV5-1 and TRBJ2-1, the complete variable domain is KAGVTQTPRYLIKTRGQQVTLSCSPISGHRSVSWYQQTPGQGLQFLFEYFSETQRNKGNFPGRFSGRQFSNSRSEMNVSTLELGDSALYLCASSLLGGLGSYNEQFFGPGTRLTVL.

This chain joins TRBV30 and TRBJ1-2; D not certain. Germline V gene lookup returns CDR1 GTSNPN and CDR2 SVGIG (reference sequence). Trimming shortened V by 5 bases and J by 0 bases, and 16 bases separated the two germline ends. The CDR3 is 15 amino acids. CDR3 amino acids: CAWLDTDFPNYGYTF. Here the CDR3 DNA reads TGTGCCTGGCTAGACACCGACTTCCCTAACTATGGCTACACCTTC. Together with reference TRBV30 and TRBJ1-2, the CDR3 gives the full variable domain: SQTIHQWPATLVQPVGSPLSLECTVEGTSNPNLYWYRQAAGRGLQLLFYSVGIGQISSEVPQNLSASRPQDRQFILSSKKLLLSDSGFYLCAWLDTDFPNYGYTFGSGTRLTVV.

The CDR3 region has the DNA TGTGCCAGCAGCATAGACGGACTAGCCCCCTACGAGCAGTACTTC. It translates to CASSIDGLAPYEQYF. The chain is built from TRBV5-4 and TRBJ2-5; TRBD2 agrees at 8 bases. Judging by the DNA end, TRBJ2-7 fits better; the J call may be wrong. This CDR3 comprises 15 residues. Germline V gene data show CDR1 as SGHNT and CDR2 as YYREEE (reference sequence).

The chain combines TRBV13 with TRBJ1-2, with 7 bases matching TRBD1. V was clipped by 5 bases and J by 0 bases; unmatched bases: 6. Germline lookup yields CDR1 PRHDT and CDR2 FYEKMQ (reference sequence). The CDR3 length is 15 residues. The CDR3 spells CASSPDGTANYGYTF. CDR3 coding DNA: TGTGCCAGCAGCCCCGACGGGACAGCTAACTATGGCTACACCTTC.